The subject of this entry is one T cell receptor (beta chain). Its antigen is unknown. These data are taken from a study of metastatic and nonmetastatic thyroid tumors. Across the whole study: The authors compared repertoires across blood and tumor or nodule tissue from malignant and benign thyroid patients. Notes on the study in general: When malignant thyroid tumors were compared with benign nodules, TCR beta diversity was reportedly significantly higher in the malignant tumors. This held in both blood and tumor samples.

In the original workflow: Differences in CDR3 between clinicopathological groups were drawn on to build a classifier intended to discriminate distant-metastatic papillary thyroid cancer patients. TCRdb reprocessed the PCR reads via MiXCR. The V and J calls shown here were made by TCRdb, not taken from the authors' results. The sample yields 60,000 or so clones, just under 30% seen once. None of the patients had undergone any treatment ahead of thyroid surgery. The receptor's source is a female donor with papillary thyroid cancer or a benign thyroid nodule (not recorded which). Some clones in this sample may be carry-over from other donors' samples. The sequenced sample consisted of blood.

The CDR3: CASREDRVRGAFF. The CDR3 DNA is TGTGCCAGCAGGGAGGACAGGGTAAGGGGGGCTTTCTTT. This chain links TRBV2 with TRBJ1-1; TRBD1 matches 8 bases. This CDR3 comprises 13 residues. V was clipped by 6 bases and J by 11 bases; unmatched bases: 11. The germline CDR1 and CDR2 sequences are SNHLY and FYNNEI.